The TCR beta chain under discussion was sequenced for a study of blood T cell repertoires in COVID-19. Study context: From the United States, Italy and Spain came samples of acute and convalescent COVID-19.

Germline V gene sequence: CDR1 LGHDT, CDR2 YNNKEL (reference sequence). The CDR3 is 17 residues long. J was trimmed by 6 bases and V by 0 bases; bases with no gene match: 8. Original processing notes: Nucleated cell number was recorded as an estimate derived from reference gene primer amplification. Measured with immunoSEQ multiplex PCR; TCRdb has only the in-frame clones, and not every one. V and J calls and clone size are as listed in that table; D and trimming were resolved from the DNA. The sample shows hundreds of thousands of clones, about four fifths of them seen only once. The V gene is TRBV3-1 (or the pseudogene TRBV3-2), the J gene TRBJ2-1, with 10 bases lining up with TRBD2. The TCR originated in a man aged 80 or over with acute or convalescent COVID-19. The sample consisted of peripheral blood. CDR3 amino acids: CASSQDALAGASNEQFF. The CDR3 DNA follows: TGTGCCAGCAGCCAAGATGCTCTAGCGGGAGCGAGCAATGAGCAGTTCTTC.